A selection of T cell receptor beta chains follows, all from one sample in a study of beta chain features in type 1 diabetes. The table came from immunoSEQ multiplex PCR; TCRdb's copy has only in-frame clones and leaves some out. The table lists about 190,000 clones, 7.8% of them singletons. Input material: central memory CD4+ T cells from blood. The receptor source for this set is a woman aged 35 to 49 with type 1 diabetes. CDR3s include the opening cysteine and the closing phenylalanine or tryptophan. A D gene is named only where the DNA matches it firmly. Expanded clones are given a class, and other clones once, few, many or no size at all.

CDR3 DNA: TGTGCCAGCAGTTTCGATGTGTACAGCTGGCAGTTCTTC; CDR3 protein: CASSFDVYSWQFF; J gene: TRBJ2-1; D gene: -; V gene: TRBV27; clone size: -
CDR3 DNA: TGTGCCAGCAGTTACTCGGGGGGGTATGGAAACACCATATATTTT; CDR3 protein: CASSYSGGYGNTIYF; J gene: TRBJ1-3; D gene: -; V gene: TRBV6-6; clone size: -
CDR3 DNA: TGTGCCAGCAGCGCACAGGGATGGAATCAGCCCCAGCATTTT; CDR3 protein: CASSAQGWNQPQHF; J gene: TRBJ1-5; D gene: -; V gene: TRBV9; clone size: -
CDR3 DNA: TGTGCCAGCAGCCAATTAGGACTAGCTGGAGATACGCAGTATTTT; CDR3 protein: CASSQLGLAGDTQYF; J gene: TRBJ2-3; D gene: TRBD2; V gene: TRBV6-6; clone size: few
CDR3 DNA: TGTGCCAGCAGTTACACTAGTTTTGAGACCCAGTACTTC; CDR3 protein: CASSYTSFETQYF; J gene: TRBJ2-5; D gene: -; V gene: TRBV11-2; clone size: -
CDR3 DNA: TGTGCCAGCAGCTTTAGCGGGAACACAGATACGCAGTATTTT; CDR3 protein: CASSFSGNTDTQYF; J gene: TRBJ2-3; D gene: TRBD2; V gene: TRBV5-4; clone size: few
CDR3 DNA: TGCGCCAGCAGCCAAGTAGCCAGAGACACCGGGGAGCTGTTTTTT; CDR3 protein: CASSQVARDTGELFF; J gene: TRBJ2-2; D gene: -; V gene: TRBV4-3; clone size: few
CDR3 DNA: TGTGCCAGCAGCTTCAACCCGGGGGGTAACACTGAAGCTTTCTTT; CDR3 protein: CASSFNPGGNTEAFF; J gene: TRBJ1-1; D gene: -; V gene: TRBV7-2; clone size: -
CDR3 DNA: TGTGCCAGCAGCTTAGCCCTACTTACAGGGGTGGAAAACTATGGCTACACCTTC; CDR3 protein: CASSLALLTGVENYGYTF; J gene: TRBJ1-2; D gene: TRBD1; V gene: TRBV7-2; clone size: few
CDR3 DNA: TGTGCCAGCACCCCGATTCAGGGATCTCACGGCTACACCTTC; CDR3 protein: CASTPIQGSHGYTF; J gene: TRBJ1-2; D gene: -; V gene: TRBV5-4; clone size: -
CDR3 DNA: TGTGCCAGCAGCCCCCAGGGCCAGCGGGGTAACACAGATACGCAGTATTTT; CDR3 protein: CASSPQGQRGNTDTQYF; J gene: TRBJ2-3; D gene: TRBD2; V gene: TRBV7-9; clone size: -
CDR3 DNA: TGCGCCAGCAGCCGGGTGGGAGCGGGGGGGTACCAAGAGACCCAGTACTTC; CDR3 protein: CASSRVGAGGYQETQYF; J gene: TRBJ2-5; D gene: TRBD2; V gene: TRBV4-1; clone size: -
CDR3 DNA: TGTGCCAGCAGCCCCCGGACAGTTACCCAAGAGACCCAGTACTTC; CDR3 protein: CASSPRTVTQETQYF; J gene: TRBJ2-5; D gene: -; V gene: TRBV9; clone size: -
CDR3 DNA: TGTGCCAGCAGTTTAGTTATCTCCTACGAGCAGTACTTC; CDR3 protein: CASSLVISYEQYF; J gene: TRBJ2-7; D gene: -; V gene: TRBV27; clone size: few
CDR3 DNA: TGTGCTAGTGGTCCGGGACTAGCGACCGGGGCCGGGGAGCTGTTTTTT; CDR3 protein: CASGPGLATGAGELFF; J gene: TRBJ2-2; D gene: TRBD2; V gene: TRBV12-5; clone size: few
CDR3 DNA: TGTGCCAGCAGTCGGACTAGCGGGGTGCCCGAGCAGTACTTC; CDR3 protein: CASSRTSGVPEQYF; J gene: TRBJ2-7; D gene: TRBD2; V gene: TRBV6-5; clone size: few
CDR3 DNA: TGCGCCAGCGGACAGGGGTGGGATGGCTACACCTTC; CDR3 protein: CASGQGWDGYTF; J gene: TRBJ1-2; D gene: TRBD1; V gene: TRBV5-1; clone size: -
CDR3 DNA: TGTGCCAGCAGCTTAACCGAGACAGGGGGCGGGGGCTACACCTTC; CDR3 protein: CASSLTETGGGGYTF; J gene: TRBJ1-2; D gene: TRBD1; V gene: TRBV11-2; clone size: few
CDR3 DNA: TGTGCCAGCAGCCCCCAACAGGGTCAGCCCCAGCATTTT; CDR3 protein: CASSPQQGQPQHF; J gene: TRBJ1-5; D gene: -; V gene: TRBV11-2; clone size: -
CDR3 DNA: TGTGCCAGCAGTTCTCCGGGACTAGCGGGGGGGATCAATGAGCAGTTCTTC; CDR3 protein: CASSSPGLAGGINEQFF; J gene: TRBJ2-1; D gene: TRBD2; V gene: TRBV28; clone size: -
CDR3 DNA: TGTGCCAGCAGTTACTCCCCAGGGAAGGACTACGAGCAGTACTTC; CDR3 protein: CASSYSPGKDYEQYF; J gene: TRBJ2-7; D gene: -; V gene: TRBV6-6; clone size: -
CDR3 DNA: TGCGCCAGCAGCCAAGATCCAAACACTGAAGCTTTCTTT; CDR3 protein: CASSQDPNTEAFF; J gene: TRBJ1-1; D gene: -; V gene: TRBV4-3; clone size: -
CDR3 DNA: TGTGCCAGCAGTTTCGGAGGGCAAGAGACCCAGTACTTC; CDR3 protein: CASSFGGQETQYF; J gene: TRBJ2-5; D gene: -; V gene: TRBV28; clone size: few
CDR3 DNA: TGTGCCCAGACCCGGGACATAGACTATGGCTACACCTTC; CDR3 protein: CAQTRDIDYGYTF; J gene: TRBJ1-2; D gene: -; V gene: TRBV30; clone size: few
CDR3 DNA: TGTGCCAGCAGTAGGACAGGGGGTCAGCCCCAGCATTTT; CDR3 protein: CASSRTGGQPQHF; J gene: TRBJ1-5; D gene: TRBD1; V gene: TRBV6-6; clone size: few
CDR3 DNA: TGTGCCAGCAGAAAACAGAGCTCCTACGAGCAGTACTTC; CDR3 protein: CASRKQSSYEQYF; J gene: TRBJ2-7; D gene: -; V gene: TRBV28; clone size: -
CDR3 DNA: TGTGCCAGCTCACCACCCACCCGGGAGACCCAGTACTTC; CDR3 protein: CASSPPTRETQYF; J gene: TRBJ2-5; D gene: -; V gene: TRBV18; clone size: -
CDR3 DNA: TGTGCCAGCAGCTTATGGGGGCAGGGCGGAGGCTACACCTTC; CDR3 protein: CASSLWGQGGGYTF; J gene: TRBJ1-2; D gene: -; V gene: TRBV7-7; clone size: few
CDR3 DNA: TGTGCCAGCAGCCTGGACAGTTTCAATCAGCCCCAGCATTTT; CDR3 protein: CASSLDSFNQPQHF; J gene: TRBJ1-5; D gene: -; V gene: TRBV7-2; clone size: -
CDR3 DNA: TGTGCCAGCAGTCGCGGGGGTTGGACTGAAGCTTTCTTT; CDR3 protein: CASSRGGWTEAFF; J gene: TRBJ1-1; D gene: -; V gene: TRBV27; clone size: few
CDR3 DNA: TGTGCCAGCAGCCCGGGAGGGGATGGTCAGCCCCAGCATTTT; CDR3 protein: CASSPGGDGQPQHF; J gene: TRBJ1-5; D gene: -; V gene: TRBV7-2; clone size: -
CDR3 DNA: TGTGCCAGCAGCTTAACCGGGACAGCCTACGAGCAGTACTTC; CDR3 protein: CASSLTGTAYEQYF; J gene: TRBJ2-7; D gene: TRBD1; V gene: TRBV5-4; clone size: -
CDR3 DNA: TGTGCCAGCACCGGGACAAACTACAATGAGCAGTTCTTC; CDR3 protein: CASTGTNYNEQFF; J gene: TRBJ2-1; D gene: -; V gene: TRBV9; clone size: -
CDR3 DNA: TGTGCCAGCAGCGGCGGACTAGCGGGGGGGCCTAACGATGAGCAGTTCTTC; CDR3 protein: CASSGGLAGGPNDEQFF; J gene: TRBJ2-1; D gene: TRBD2; V gene: TRBV9; clone size: -
CDR3 DNA: TGTGCCAGCTCACCCGGGACAGCCTTGGCCGAGCAGTACTTC; CDR3 protein: CASSPGTALAEQYF; J gene: TRBJ2-7; D gene: TRBD1; V gene: TRBV18; clone size: -
CDR3 DNA: TGTGCCAGCAGCCGCGACAGGGGCCCTAATGAAAAACTGTTTTTT; CDR3 protein: CASSRDRGPNEKLFF; J gene: TRBJ1-4; D gene: TRBD1; V gene: TRBV7-3; clone size: few
CDR3 DNA: TGTGCCATCAGTACAGGGGGTGAGCAGTTCTTC; CDR3 protein: CAISTGGEQFF; J gene: TRBJ2-1; D gene: TRBD1; V gene: TRBV10-3; clone size: many
CDR3 DNA: TGTGCCATCAGTGGGAACAGGTTCTACGAGCAGTACTTC; CDR3 protein: CAISGNRFYEQYF; J gene: TRBJ2-7; D gene: -; V gene: TRBV10-3; clone size: -
CDR3 DNA: TGTGCCAGCAGTGCCCGGGGGGAGGCTGGCTACACCTTC; CDR3 protein: CASSARGEAGYTF; J gene: TRBJ1-2; D gene: -; V gene: TRBV7-2; clone size: -
CDR3 DNA: TGTGCCAGCAGTGAAGGGCGGGGGGCCTCCTACGAGCAGTACTTC; CDR3 protein: CASSEGRGASYEQYF; J gene: TRBJ2-7; D gene: TRBD2; V gene: TRBV2; clone size: -
CDR3 DNA: TGTGCCGTCTCGGTTAGCACAGATACGCAGTATTTT; CDR3 protein: CAVSVSTDTQYF; J gene: TRBJ2-3; D gene: -; V gene: TRBV11-3; clone size: -